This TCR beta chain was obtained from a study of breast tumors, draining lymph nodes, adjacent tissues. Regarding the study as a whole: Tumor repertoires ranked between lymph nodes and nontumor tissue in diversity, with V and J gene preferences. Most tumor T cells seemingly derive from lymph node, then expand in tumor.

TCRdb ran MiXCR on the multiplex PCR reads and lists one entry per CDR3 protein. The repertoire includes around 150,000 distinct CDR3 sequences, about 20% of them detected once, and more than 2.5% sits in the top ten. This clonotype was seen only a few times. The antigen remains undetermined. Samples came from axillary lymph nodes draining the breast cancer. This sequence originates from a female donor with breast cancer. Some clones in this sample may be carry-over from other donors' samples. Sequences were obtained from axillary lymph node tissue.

As DNA, the CDR3 is TGTGCCTGGAGCTCCTGGGGTGGCTCTGGAAACACCATATATTTT. This encodes CAWSSWGGSGNTIYF. V is TRBV30 and J is TRBJ1-3; D unresolved. This CDR3 has 15 residues. The germline V gene has CDR1 GTSNPN and CDR2 SVGIG (reference sequence). Trimming took off 3 bases at V and 0 bases at J, with 12 bases between the two ends.